The clone carrying this TCR beta chain has a handful of counts. Its specificity is unknown. The sample belongs to a study of T cell repertoires in cytomegalovirus infection. Study summary: Indications came from public TCR beta signatures; they pointed to CMV infection and to a matching HLA type.

TCRdb used MiXCR to reprocess the reads, holding one entry per CDR3 protein. The data show roughly 87,000 distinct CDR3 sequences, with less than 30% seen just once and approximately 71% held by the top ten. This TCR was sampled from a human donor in good health (CMV status not recorded). Some clones in this sample may be carry-over from other donors' samples. The starting material was CD8+ T cells from cultured PBMCs, obtained from culture after CMV antigen stimulation.

CDR3 nucleotide sequence: TGTGCCAGTAGTCCCGCCGGGGAGCTGTTTTTT. Residues: CASSPAGELFF. The chain links TRBV19 to TRBJ2-2; D is uncertain. Germline V gene data show CDR1 as LNHDA and CDR2 as SQIVND (reference sequence). The CDR3 runs 11 residues. The V end was cut by 5 bases, the J end by 6 bases, with 4 bases between.